The clone carrying this T cell receptor beta chain occurred once. Its specificity is unknown. Other DNA sequences in this specimen translate into the identical CDR3. Germline CDR1 SGHNT, CDR2 YYREEE (reference sequence). This CDR3 spans 15 amino acids. The V segment lost 4 bases and the J segment 2 bases; nucleotides outside the gene matches: 5. This entry belongs to a study of cytomegalovirus exposure and HLA in healthy donors. Study-level results: Researchers reported that three CMV-associated chains were confirmed in vitro as CMV antigen-specific. The TCR clusters that emerged in the first cohort tended, a later analysis found, to co-occur in the 120 or so validation repertoires. Investigators reported 164 TCR beta chains as tied to cytomegalovirus.

Assay used: immunoSEQ multiplex PCR; TCRdb lists only in-frame clones, some missing. Of around 56,000 clones in the sample, roughly 93% were seen once. The chain joins TRBV5-4 to TRBJ1-3, with 8 bases aligning to TRBD1. Sequencing input: PBMCs. The clonotype comes from a woman aged 18-29 years in good health and CMV-seropositive. CDR3 DNA sequence: TGTGCCAGCAGCGTAGACAGGGGTACTGGAAACACCATATATTTT. It yields the protein CASSVDRGTGNTIYF.